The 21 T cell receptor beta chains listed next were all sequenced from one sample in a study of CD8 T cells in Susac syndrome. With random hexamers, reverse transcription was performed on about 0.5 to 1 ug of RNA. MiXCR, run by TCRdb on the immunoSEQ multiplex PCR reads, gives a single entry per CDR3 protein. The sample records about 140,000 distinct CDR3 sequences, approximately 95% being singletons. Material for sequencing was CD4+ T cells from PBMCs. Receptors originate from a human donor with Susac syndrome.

The CDR3 DNA reads TGTGCCAGCAGAGCTTGGGGTGACACCGGGGAGCTGTTTTTT. It codes for CASRAWGDTGELFF. This chain links TRBV12-3 or TRBV12-4 with TRBJ2-2; D gene uncertain. This CDR3 has 14 amino acids. V gave up 6 bases and J gave up 3 bases, with 11 bases separating them.

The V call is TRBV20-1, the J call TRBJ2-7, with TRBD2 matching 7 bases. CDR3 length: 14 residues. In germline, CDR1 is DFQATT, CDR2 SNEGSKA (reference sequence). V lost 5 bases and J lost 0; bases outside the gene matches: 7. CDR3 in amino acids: CSARWEGGSYEQYF. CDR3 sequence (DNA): TGCAGTGCTCGGTGGGAGGGCGGCTCCTACGAGCAGTACTTC.

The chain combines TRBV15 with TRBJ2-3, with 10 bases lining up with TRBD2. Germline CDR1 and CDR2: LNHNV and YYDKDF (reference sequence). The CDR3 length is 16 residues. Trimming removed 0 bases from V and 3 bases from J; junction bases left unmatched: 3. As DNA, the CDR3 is TGTGCCACCAGCAGAGATCGAGCGGGGGGGACAGATACGCAGTATTTT. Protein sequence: CATSRDRAGGTDTQYF. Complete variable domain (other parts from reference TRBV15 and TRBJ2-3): DAMVIQNPRYQVTQFGKPVTLSCSQTLNHNVMYWYQQKSSQAPKLLFHYYDKDFNNEADTPDNFQSRRPNTSFCFLDIRSPGLGDTAMYLCATSRDRAGGTDTQYFGPGTRLTVL.

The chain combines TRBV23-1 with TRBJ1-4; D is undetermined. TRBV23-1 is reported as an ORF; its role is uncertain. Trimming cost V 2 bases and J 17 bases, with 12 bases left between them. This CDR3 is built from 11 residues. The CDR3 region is CASSQPFTRFF. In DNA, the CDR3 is TGCGCCAGCAGTCAACCGTTTACCCGTTTTTTT.

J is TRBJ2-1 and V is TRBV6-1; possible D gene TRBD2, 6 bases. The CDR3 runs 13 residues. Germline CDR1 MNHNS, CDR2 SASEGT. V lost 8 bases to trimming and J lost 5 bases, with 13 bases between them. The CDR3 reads CASGVAVNNEQFF. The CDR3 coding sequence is TGTGCCAGCGGAGTAGCGGTAAACAATGAGCAGTTCTTC.

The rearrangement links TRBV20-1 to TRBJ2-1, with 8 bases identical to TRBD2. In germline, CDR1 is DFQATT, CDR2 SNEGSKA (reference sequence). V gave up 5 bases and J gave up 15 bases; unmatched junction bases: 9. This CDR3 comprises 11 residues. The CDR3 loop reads CSAALLAERFF. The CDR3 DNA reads TGCAGTGCTGCCCTACTAGCGGAACGGTTCTTC.

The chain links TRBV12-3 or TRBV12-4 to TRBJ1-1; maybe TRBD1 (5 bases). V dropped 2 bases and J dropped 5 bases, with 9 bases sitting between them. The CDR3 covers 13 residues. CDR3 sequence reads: CASSLYRRTEAFF. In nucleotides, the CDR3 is TGTGCCAGCAGTTTATACAGGAGGACTGAAGCTTTCTTT.

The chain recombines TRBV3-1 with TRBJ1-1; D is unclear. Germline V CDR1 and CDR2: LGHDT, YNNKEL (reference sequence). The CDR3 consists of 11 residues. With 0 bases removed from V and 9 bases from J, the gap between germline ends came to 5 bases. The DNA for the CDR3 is TGTGCCAGCAGCCAAGACCTGAAAGCTTTCTTT. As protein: CASSQDLKAFF.

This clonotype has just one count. CDR3 sequence (DNA): TGTGCCAGCAGTGGGGACATCTTAGCCAAAAACATTCAGTACTTC. Its translation is CASSGDILAKNIQYF. The rearrangement uses TRBV2 and TRBJ2-4; a possible D gene is TRBD1 (6 bases). This CDR3 spans 15 amino acids. From germline, CDR1 is SNHLY and CDR2 FYNNEI. The ends were cut back, 4 bases at V and 0 bases at J, with 10 bases in the middle. The full variable domain, completed using reference TRBV2 and TRBJ2-4, is EPEVTQTPSHQVTQMGQEVILRCVPISNHLYFYWYRQILGQKVEFLVSFYNNEISEKSEIFDDQFSVERPDGSNFTLKIRSTKLEDSAMYFCASSGDILAKNIQYFGAGTRLSVL.

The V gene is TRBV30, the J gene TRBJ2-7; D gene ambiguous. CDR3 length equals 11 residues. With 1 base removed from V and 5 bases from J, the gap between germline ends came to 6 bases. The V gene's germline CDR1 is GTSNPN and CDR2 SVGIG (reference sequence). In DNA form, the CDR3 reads TGTGCCTGGAGTGGTAGCCACGAGCAGTACTTC. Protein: CAWSGSHEQYF.

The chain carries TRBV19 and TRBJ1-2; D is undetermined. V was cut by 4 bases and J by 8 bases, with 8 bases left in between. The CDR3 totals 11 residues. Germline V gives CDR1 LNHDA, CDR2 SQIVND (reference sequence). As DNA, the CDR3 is TGTGCCAGTAGTAATCTCCGAGGCTACACCTTC. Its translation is CASSNLRGYTF.

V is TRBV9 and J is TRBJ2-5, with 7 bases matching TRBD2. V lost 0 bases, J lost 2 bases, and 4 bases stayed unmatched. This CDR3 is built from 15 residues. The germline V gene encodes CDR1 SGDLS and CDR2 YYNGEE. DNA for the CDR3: TGTGCCAGCAGCGTAGCGTGGGAGGGACAAGAGACCCAGTACTTC. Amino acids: CASSVAWEGQETQYF. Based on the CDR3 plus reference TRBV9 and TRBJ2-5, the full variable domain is DSGVTQTPKHLITATGQRVTLRCSPRSGDLSVYWYQQSLDQGLQFLIQYYNGEERAKGNILERFSAQQFPDLHSELNLSSLELGDSALYFCASSVAWEGQETQYFGPGTRLLVL.

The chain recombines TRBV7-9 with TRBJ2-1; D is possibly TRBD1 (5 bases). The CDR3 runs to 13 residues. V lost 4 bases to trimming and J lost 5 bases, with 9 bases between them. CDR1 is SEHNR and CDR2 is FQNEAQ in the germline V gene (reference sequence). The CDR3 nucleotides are TGTGCCAGCAGCTCAAGGGGTCACAATGAGCAGTTCTTC. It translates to CASSSRGHNEQFF.

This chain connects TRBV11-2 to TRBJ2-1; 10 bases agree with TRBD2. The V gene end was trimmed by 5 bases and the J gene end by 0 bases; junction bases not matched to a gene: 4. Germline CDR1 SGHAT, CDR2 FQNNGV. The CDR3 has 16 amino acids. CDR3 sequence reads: CASSPLAGGSYNEQFF. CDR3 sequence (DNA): TGTGCCAGCAGCCCCTTAGCGGGAGGCTCCTACAATGAGCAGTTCTTC.

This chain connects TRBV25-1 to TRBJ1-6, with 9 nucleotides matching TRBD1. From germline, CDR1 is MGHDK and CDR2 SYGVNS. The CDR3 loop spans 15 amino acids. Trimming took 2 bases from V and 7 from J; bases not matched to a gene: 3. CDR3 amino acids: CASSEEGQGNSPLHF. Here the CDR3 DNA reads TGTGCCAGCAGTGAAGAAGGACAGGGGAATTCACCCCTCCACTTT.

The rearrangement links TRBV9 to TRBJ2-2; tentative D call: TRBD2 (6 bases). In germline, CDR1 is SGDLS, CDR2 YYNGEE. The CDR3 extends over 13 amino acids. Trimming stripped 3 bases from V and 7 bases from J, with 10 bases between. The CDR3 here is CASSEWRGGELFF. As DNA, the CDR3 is TGTGCCAGCAGCGAATGGAGGGGCGGGGAGCTGTTTTTT.

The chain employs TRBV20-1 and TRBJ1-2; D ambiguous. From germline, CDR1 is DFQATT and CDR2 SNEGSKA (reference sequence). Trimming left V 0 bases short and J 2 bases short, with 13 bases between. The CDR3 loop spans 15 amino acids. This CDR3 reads CSARDLRNTNYGYTF. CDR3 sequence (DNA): TGCAGTGCTAGAGATCTAAGAAACACCAACTATGGCTACACCTTC.

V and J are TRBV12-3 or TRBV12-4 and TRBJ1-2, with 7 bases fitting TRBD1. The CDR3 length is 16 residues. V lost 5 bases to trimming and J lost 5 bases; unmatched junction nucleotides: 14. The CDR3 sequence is CASSPLLQGSGYGYTF. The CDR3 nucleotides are TGTGCCAGCAGTCCTCTTCTACAGGGGTCGGGGTATGGCTACACCTTC.

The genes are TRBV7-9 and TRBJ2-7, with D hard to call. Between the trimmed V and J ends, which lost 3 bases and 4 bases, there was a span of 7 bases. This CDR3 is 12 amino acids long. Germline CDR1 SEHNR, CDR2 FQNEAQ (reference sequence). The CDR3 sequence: CASSFAGYEQYF. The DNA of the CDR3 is TGTGCCAGCAGCTTCGCCGGTTACGAGCAGTACTTC.

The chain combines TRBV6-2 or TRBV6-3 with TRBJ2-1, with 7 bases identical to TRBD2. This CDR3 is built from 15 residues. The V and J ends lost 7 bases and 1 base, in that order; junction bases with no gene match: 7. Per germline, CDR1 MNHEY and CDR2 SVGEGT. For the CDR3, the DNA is TGTGCCAGCAATCCAGCGGGAAGTTCCTACAATGAGCAGTTCTTC. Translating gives CASNPAGSSYNEQFF.

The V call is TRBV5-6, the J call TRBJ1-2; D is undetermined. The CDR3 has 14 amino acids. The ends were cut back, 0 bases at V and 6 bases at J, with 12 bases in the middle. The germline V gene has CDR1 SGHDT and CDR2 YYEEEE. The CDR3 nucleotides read TGTGCCAGCAGCTTGGTTCATCCGGAGGATGGCTACACCTTC. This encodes CASSLVHPEDGYTF.